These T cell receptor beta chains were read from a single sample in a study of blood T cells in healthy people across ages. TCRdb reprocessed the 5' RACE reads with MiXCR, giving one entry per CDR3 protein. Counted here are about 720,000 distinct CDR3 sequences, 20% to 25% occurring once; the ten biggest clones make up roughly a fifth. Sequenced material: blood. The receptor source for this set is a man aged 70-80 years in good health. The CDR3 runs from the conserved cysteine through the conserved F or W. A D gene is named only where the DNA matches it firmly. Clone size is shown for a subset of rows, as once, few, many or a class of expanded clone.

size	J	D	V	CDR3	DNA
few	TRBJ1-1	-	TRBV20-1	CSARTPGGVGKNTEAFF	TGCAGTGCTAGAACACCTGGGGGGGTAGGAAAGAACACTGAAGCTTTCTTT
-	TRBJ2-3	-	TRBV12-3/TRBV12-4	CASSLFQGSTDTQYF	TGTGCCAGCAGTTTGTTCCAGGGTAGCACAGATACACAGTATTTT
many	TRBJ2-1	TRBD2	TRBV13	CASSRTSGNHNEQFF	TGTGCCAGCAGCCGGACTAGCGGGAATCACAATGAGCAGTTCTTC
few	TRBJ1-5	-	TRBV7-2	CASSHDSSNQPQHF	TGTGCCAGCAGCCATGACAGTAGCAATCAGCCCCAGCATTTT
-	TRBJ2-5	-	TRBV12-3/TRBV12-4	CASSLGVSLQETQYF	TGTGCCAGCAGTTTAGGCGTCTCCCTACAAGAGACCCAGTACTTC
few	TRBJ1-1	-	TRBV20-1	CSARLNTEAFF	TGCAGTGCTAGACTGAACACTGAAGCTTTCTTT
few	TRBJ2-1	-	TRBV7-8	CASSYPPTNGRSWVGNEQFF	TGTGCCAGCAGCTATCCACCCACTAACGGGAGAAGCTGGGTAGGCAATGAGCAGTTCTTC
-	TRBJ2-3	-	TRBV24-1	CATSDITQTSTDTQYF	TGTGCCACCAGTGACATAACACAAACTAGCACAGATACGCAGTATTTT
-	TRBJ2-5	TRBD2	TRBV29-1	CSVEGTSGGQETQYF	TGCAGCGTTGAAGGGACTAGCGGGGGACAAGAGACCCAGTACTTC
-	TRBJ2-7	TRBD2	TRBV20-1	CSAELLAGGPWSEQYF	TGCAGTGCCGAATTACTAGCGGGAGGGCCTTGGAGCGAGCAGTACTTC
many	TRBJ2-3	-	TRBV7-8	CASSLIGGASTDTQYF	TGTGCCAGCAGCTTGATAGGGGGGGCTAGCACAGATACGCAGTATTTT
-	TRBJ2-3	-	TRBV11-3	CASSLDSGFTDTQYF	TGTGCCAGCAGCTTAGATTCAGGGTTCACAGATACGCAGTATTTT
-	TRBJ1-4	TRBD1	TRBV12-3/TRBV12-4	CASSLARGRSNEKLFF	TGTGCCAGCAGTTTAGCCAGGGGGCGATCTAATGAAAAACTGTTTTTT
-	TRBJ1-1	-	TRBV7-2	CASSPRGTTNTEAFF	TGTGCCAGCAGCCCGCGCGGGACAACGAACACTGAAGCTTTCTTT
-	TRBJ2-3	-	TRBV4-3	CASSQERGEGTDTQYF	TGCGCCAGCAGCCAAGAGAGGGGAGAAGGTACAGATACGCAGTATTTT
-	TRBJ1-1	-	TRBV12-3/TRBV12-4	CASSFGAAFLNTEAFF	TGTGCCAGCAGTTTTGGGGCAGCCTTTTTGAACACTGAAGCTTTCTTT
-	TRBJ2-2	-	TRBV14	CASSQASFGQLFF	TGTGCCAGCAGCCAAGCGTCCTTCGGGCAGCTGTTTTTT
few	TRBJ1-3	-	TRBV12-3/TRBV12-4	CASSQTLRQAGNTIYF	TGTGCCAGCAGTCAAACCCTCAGACAGGCTGGAAACACCATATATTTT
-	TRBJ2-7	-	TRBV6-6	CASSYSTIDEQYF	TGTGCCAGCAGTTACTCAACTATCGACGAGCAGTACTTC
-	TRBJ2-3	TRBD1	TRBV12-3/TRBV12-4	CASSITGVAADTQYF	TGTGCCAGCAGTATTACAGGGGTTGCCGCAGATACGCAGTATTTT
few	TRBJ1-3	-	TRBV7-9	CASSPNRVSGSTIYF	TGTGCCAGCAGCCCGAACAGAGTCTCTGGAAGCACCATATATTTT
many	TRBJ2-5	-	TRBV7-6	CASSKNRGGQETQYF	TGTGCCAGCAGCAAAAACAGGGGGGGTCAAGAGACCCAGTACTTC